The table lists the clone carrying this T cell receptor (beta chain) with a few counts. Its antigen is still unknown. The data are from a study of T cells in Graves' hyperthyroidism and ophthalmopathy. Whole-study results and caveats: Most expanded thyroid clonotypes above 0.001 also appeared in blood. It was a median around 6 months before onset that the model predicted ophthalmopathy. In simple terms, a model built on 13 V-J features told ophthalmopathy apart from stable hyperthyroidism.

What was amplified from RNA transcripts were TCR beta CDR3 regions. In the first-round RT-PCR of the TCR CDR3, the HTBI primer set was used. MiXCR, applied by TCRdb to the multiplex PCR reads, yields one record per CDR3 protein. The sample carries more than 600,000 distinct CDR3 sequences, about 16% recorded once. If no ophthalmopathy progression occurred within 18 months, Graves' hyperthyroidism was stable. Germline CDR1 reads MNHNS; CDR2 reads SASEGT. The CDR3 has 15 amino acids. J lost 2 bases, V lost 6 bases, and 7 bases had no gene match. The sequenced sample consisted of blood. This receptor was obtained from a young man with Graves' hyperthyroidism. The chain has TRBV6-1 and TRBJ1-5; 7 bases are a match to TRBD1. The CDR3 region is CASSSGQARNQPQHF. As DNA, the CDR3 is TGTGCCAGCAGCTCCGGACAGGCCCGCAATCAGCCCCAGCATTTT.